The 30 T cell receptor beta chains listed next were all sequenced from one sample in a study of shared clonotypes between healthy human individuals. Sequencing was performed with immunoSEQ multiplex PCR; in TCRdb, only in-frame clones are kept and a portion is missing. This repertoire shows over a million clones, roughly 96% found once; its top ten account for more than 0.9%. Material: naive CD4+ T cells sorted from blood. Subset meaning: CD45RA+ positively selected. The receptors here all came from a man younger than 40 in good health.

The rearrangement uses TRBV9 and TRBJ2-5; no reliable D call. From germline, CDR1 is SGDLS and CDR2 YYNGEE. V lost 0 bases and J lost 3, with 9 bases in between. This CDR3 region has 14 residues. CDR3 protein: CASSVVGREETQYF. The CDR3 region has the DNA TGTGCCAGCAGCGTAGTGGGTAGAGAAGAGACCCAGTACTTC. Full variable domain (outside the CDR3, taken from reference TRBV9 and TRBJ2-5): DSGVTQTPKHLITATGQRVTLRCSPRSGDLSVYWYQQSLDQGLQFLIQYYNGEERAKGNILERFSAQQFPDLHSELNLSSLELGDSALYFCASSVVGREETQYFGPGTRLLVL.

CDR3 DNA: TGTGCCAGCAGCGTAGGGAGCGGTTTTGATGAAAAACTGTTTTTT. Its protein is CASSVGSGFDEKLFF. The chain couples TRBV9 to TRBJ1-4; D not certain. V lost 0 bases to trimming and J lost 6 bases, with 12 bases between them. CDR1 is SGDLS and CDR2 is YYNGEE in the germline V gene. CDR3 length: 15 amino acids.

The chain carries TRBV4-3 and TRBJ2-2; a possible D gene is TRBD1 (7 bases). Germline assignment: CDR1 LGHNA and CDR2 YSLEER. With 0 bases removed from V and 4 bases from J, the gap between germline ends came to 15 bases. The CDR3 contains 17 residues. Here the CDR3 reads CASSQDSWRGRTGELFF. The DNA for the CDR3 is TGCGCCAGCAGCCAAGATAGCTGGAGGGGGCGCACCGGGGAGCTGTTTTTT.

Remarks on this clone: The sample contains more than one DNA sequence encoding this CDR3. The gene calls are TRBV28 and TRBJ1-5; D perhaps matches TRBD1 (6 bases). The germline V gene encodes CDR1 MDHEN and CDR2 SYDVKM. The CDR3 is 13 residues long. Trimming left V 5 bases short and J 5 bases short, with 10 bases between. CDR3 amino acids: CASSRDRYQPQHF. DNA of the CDR3: TGTGCCAGCAGTCGTGACAGGTATCAGCCCCAGCATTTT.

Written as DNA, the CDR3 is TGTGCCACCGGAGGAGGGTGGTTCGCCGGGGAGCTGTTTTTT. It specifies CATGGGWFAGELFF. This chain joins TRBV28 and TRBJ2-2; the D gene is possibly TRBD2 (6 bases). The V gene lost 10 bases and the J gene lost 6 bases, with 18 bases spanning the gap. This CDR3 region has 14 residues. CDR1 is MDHEN and CDR2 is SYDVKM in the germline V gene.

The V gene is TRBV15, the J gene TRBJ2-3; no clear D gene. With 2 bases removed from V and 6 bases from J, the gap between germline ends came to 6 bases. CDR1 LNHNV and CDR2 YYDKDF come from the germline V gene (reference sequence). CDR3 length: 12 amino acids. The chain's CDR3 is CATSRHLDTQYF. The CDR3, as DNA: TGTGCCACCAGCAGACACCTGGATACGCAGTATTTT.

The V gene is TRBV5-1, the J gene TRBJ2-5; 7 bases are a match to TRBD2. This CDR3 has 14 residues. V dropped 2 bases and J dropped 3; count of bases not matched to a gene: 4. Germline CDR1 and CDR2: SGHRS and YFSETQ. The CDR3 spells CASSFSSGEETQYF. The CDR3 DNA reads TGCGCCAGCAGCTTCTCTAGCGGAGAAGAGACCCAGTACTTC.

The chain couples TRBV16 to TRBJ1-1; no clear D. This CDR3 has 14 residues. Germline assignment: CDR1 KGHSY and CDR2 FQNENV. V was shortened by 2 bases and J by 6 bases, with 13 bases between the two germline ends. The CDR3 DNA reads TGTGCCAGCAGCCAAAAAACTGTATCGGCTGAAGCTTTCTTT. Protein: CASSQKTVSAEAFF.

The chain carries TRBV5-1 and TRBJ2-2; 7 bases fit TRBD1. CDR3 length: 16 residues. From germline, CDR1 is SGHRS and CDR2 YFSETQ. With 1 base clipped from V and 0 bases from J, the junction kept 3 bases outside the gene matches. The CDR3 protein is CASSLNRGANTGELFF. Written as DNA, the CDR3 is TGCGCCAGCAGCTTGAACAGGGGAGCGAACACCGGGGAGCTGTTTTTT.

This chain links TRBV7-2 with TRBJ2-1, with unresolved D. V shed 5 bases and J shed 4 bases, with 12 bases lying between them. The CDR3 has 14 amino acids. Germline CDR1 and CDR2: SGHTA and FQGNSA. This CDR3 reads CASSPYGQYNEQFF. DNA for the CDR3: TGTGCCAGCAGCCCATATGGGCAGTACAATGAGCAGTTCTTC. Drawing the rest from reference TRBV7-2 and TRBJ2-1, the complete variable domain is GAGVSQSPSNKVTEKGKDVELRCDPISGHTALYWYRQSLGQGLEFLIYFQGNSAPDKSGLPSDRFSAERTGGSVSTLTIQRTQQEDSAVYLCASSPYGQYNEQFFGPGTRLTVL.

The CDR3 region is CASSLSTDTQYF. The DNA of the CDR3 is TGTGCCAGCAGTCTATCCACAGATACGCAGTATTTT. V gene TRBV6-1 combines with J gene TRBJ2-3; D remains ambiguous. CDR3 length: 12 residues. The germline V gene encodes CDR1 MNHNS and CDR2 SASEGT. Trimming left V 5 bases short and J 2 bases short, with 5 bases between.

The chain is built from TRBV19 and TRBJ1-3, with TRBD1 identical over 7 bases. The CDR3 consists of 18 residues. Germline V gene sequence: CDR1 LNHDA, CDR2 SQIVND (reference sequence). Trimming removed 0 bases from V and 0 bases from J; junction bases left unmatched: 8. The CDR3, as DNA: TGTGCCAGTAGTATAGACGTGACAGGGTTCCGCTCTGGAAACACCATATATTTT. This codes for CASSIDVTGFRSGNTIYF.

The chain has TRBV11-2 and TRBJ2-4; 13 bases line up with TRBD2. The V segment lost 5 bases and the J segment 0 bases; nucleotides outside the gene matches: 4. Germline V gene data show CDR1 as SGHAT and CDR2 as FQNNGV. The CDR3 is 17 residues long. This CDR3 reads CASSAGLAGLAKNIQYF. CDR3 sequence (DNA): TGTGCCAGCAGCGCGGGACTAGCGGGGCTAGCCAAAAACATTCAGTACTTC.

The chain recombines TRBV11-2 with TRBJ2-5; no firm D call. CDR3 size: 13 residues. Trimming removed 4 bases from V and 4 bases from J, with 10 bases in between. Germline lookup yields CDR1 SGHAT and CDR2 FQNNGV. Written as DNA, the CDR3 is TGTGCCAGCAGCTACGGGTGGGGAGAGACCCAGTACTTC. It is translated as CASSYGWGETQYF.

The CDR3 nucleotides read TGCGCCAGCAGCCCCAGGGGTGGGGCTGGTGGCTACACCTTC. Translation: CASSPRGGAGGYTF. The chain employs TRBV4-1 and TRBJ1-2; TRBD1 might be the D (6 bases). CDR1 is MGHRA, CDR2 YSYEKL, per germline. Trimming shortened V by 4 bases and J by 7 bases, and 16 bases separated the two germline ends. This CDR3 is built from 14 residues.

The chain carries TRBV6-5 and TRBJ1-3; D unclear. Trimming took off 0 bases at V and 4 bases at J, with 10 bases between the two ends. This CDR3 is built from 15 residues. Germline V CDR1 and CDR2: MNHEY, SVGAGI. CDR3 bases: TGTGCCAGCAGTTACTCGCGGGATCCCGGAAACACCATATATTTT. It codes for CASSYSRDPGNTIYF.

In this sample, this clone turned up a few times. The rearrangement uses TRBV11-2 and TRBJ2-7, with D maybe TRBD1 (6 bases). The V end lost 4 bases, the J end lost 4 bases, and 14 bases lay between the germline ends. CDR1 is SGHAT, CDR2 FQNNGV, per germline. CDR3 length equals 14 residues. The DNA for the CDR3 is TGTGCCAGCAGCTCGTACAGGGTAGGGTACGAGCAGTACTTC. It yields the protein CASSSYRVGYEQYF.

This chain links TRBV4-2 with TRBJ2-7; perhaps D is TRBD1 or TRBD2 (5 bases each). The CDR3 length is 14 residues. V lost 1 base and J 4 bases, leaving 11 bases between the germline ends. The germline V gene has CDR1 LGHNA and CDR2 YNFKEQ. The CDR3 coding sequence is TGTGCCAGCAGCCAAGGGGGGACGGTGTACGAGCAGTACTTC. As protein: CASSQGGTVYEQYF.

The chain uses TRBV6-5 and TRBJ1-1; D is possibly TRBD1 (5 bases). The CDR3 has 13 residues. CDR1 is MNHEY and CDR2 is SVGAGI in the germline V gene. Trimming took off 6 bases at V and 5 bases at J, with 13 bases between the two ends. CDR3 sequence reads: CASSGTRGTEAFF. The CDR3 DNA follows: TGTGCCAGCAGCGGGACTCGGGGTACTGAAGCTTTCTTT.

The chain links TRBV11-2 to TRBJ1-4, with D tentatively TRBD1 (5 bases). Germline CDR1 reads SGHAT; CDR2 reads FQNNGV. The CDR3 contains 15 residues. Trimming left V 5 bases short and J 8 bases short, with 18 bases between. CDR3 residues: CASSNRATGDEKLFF. For the CDR3, the DNA is TGTGCCAGCAGCAACCGGGCCACTGGGGACGAAAAACTGTTTTTT.

This chain uses TRBV5-1 with TRBJ2-7, with TRBD2 matching over 7 bases. J lost 0 bases, V lost 0 bases, and 6 bases had no gene match. Per germline, CDR1 SGHRS and CDR2 YFSETQ. CDR3 size: 16 residues. CDR3 nucleotide sequence: TGCGCCAGCAGCTTGGCTCCGGGACTAACCTCCTACGAGCAGTACTTC. The encoded protein is CASSLAPGLTSYEQYF.

This chain links TRBV18 with TRBJ2-5; D not resolved. This CDR3 is 13 amino acids long. Trimming removed 4 bases at V and 2 bases at J, with 8 bases between. Germline V lookup: CDR1 KGHSH, CDR2 LQKENI. The CDR3 is CASSLHWQETQYF. The CDR3 DNA reads TGTGCCAGCTCACTCCACTGGCAAGAGACCCAGTACTTC.

This clone was detected once. The J gene is TRBJ2-3, the V gene TRBV9; D not resolved. Trimming left V 1 base short and J 1 base short, with 7 bases between. Looked up from germline, CDR1 is SGDLS and CDR2 is YYNGEE. This CDR3 has 14 residues. CDR3 nucleotide sequence: TGTGCCAGCAGCGTAACCCCCCGCACAGATACGCAGTATTTT. This translates into CASSVTPRTDTQYF.

The chain recombines TRBV11-2 with TRBJ2-3; D may be TRBD1 or TRBD2 (5 bases each). The V gene lost 1 base and the J gene lost 2 bases, with 10 bases spanning the gap. Looked up from germline, CDR1 is SGHAT and CDR2 is FQNNGV. The CDR3 has 15 residues. The CDR3 loop is CASSLGRGYTDTQYF. The CDR3 region has the DNA TGTGCCAGCAGCTTAGGACGGGGCTACACAGATACGCAGTATTTT.

The chain has TRBV7-2 and TRBJ1-5; possibly TRBD1 for D (6 bases). CDR3 length: 17 amino acids. Germline V gene data show CDR1 as SGHTA and CDR2 as FQGNSA. V was clipped by 1 base and J by 3 bases, with 16 bases between them. The CDR3 nucleotides read TGTGCCAGCAGCTTAGTTATGGTGACAGGCCACAATCAGCCCCAGCATTTT. Translated, it gives CASSLVMVTGHNQPQHF. Supplemented by reference TRBV7-2 and TRBJ1-5, the full variable domain reads GAGVSQSPSNKVTEKGKDVELRCDPISGHTALYWYRQSLGQGLEFLIYFQGNSAPDKSGLPSDRFSAERTGGSVSTLTIQRTQQEDSAVYLCASSLVMVTGHNQPQHFGDGTRLSIL.

The chain combines TRBV5-5 with TRBJ2-7; D is uncertain. This CDR3 is 13 amino acids long. In germline, CDR1 is SGHKS, CDR2 YYEKEE (reference sequence). V was shortened by 3 bases and J by 3 bases, with 10 bases between the two germline ends. Written as DNA, the CDR3 is TGTGCCAGCAGCTACCGTTCGGGCTACGAGCAGTACTTC. Translation gives CASSYRSGYEQYF. Together with reference TRBV5-5 and TRBJ2-7, the CDR3 gives the full variable domain: DAGVTQSPTHLIKTRGQQVTLRCSPISGHKSVSWYQQVLGQGPQFIFQYYEKEERGRGNFPDRFSARQFPNYSSELNVNALLLGDSALYLCASSYRSGYEQYFGPGTRLTVT.

This chain uses TRBV2 with TRBJ2-5; TRBD1 matches 7 bases. The CDR3 sequence is 14 residues long. CDR1 and CDR2 (germline): SNHLY, FYNNEI. V shed 7 bases, J shed 4 bases, and the junction held 9 bases outside the gene matches. CDR3 sequence reads: CASTGQPQAETQYF. The CDR3 nucleotides read TGTGCCAGCACGGGACAGCCCCAGGCAGAGACCCAGTACTTC.

The CDR3 bases are TGCGCCAGCAGGGGAGACAGGGGATCCTACGAGCAGTACTTC. Protein product: CASRGDRGSYEQYF. The chain links TRBV5-1 to TRBJ2-7, with 8 nucleotides matching TRBD1. V was pared by 5 bases and J by 1 base, with 5 bases of the junction left unmatched. In germline, CDR1 is SGHRS, CDR2 YFSETQ. The CDR3 extends over 14 amino acids.

The chain recombines TRBV6-5 with TRBJ2-5; the D call may be TRBD1 or TRBD2 (5 bases each). The CDR3 contains 13 residues. CDR1 is MNHEY and CDR2 is SVGAGI in the germline V gene. V lost 2 bases to trimming and J lost 3 bases, with 7 bases between them. The CDR3 coding sequence is TGTGCCAGCAGTTACGTGGGGGAAGAGACCCAGTACTTC. It translates to CASSYVGEETQYF.

The genes are TRBV7-9 and TRBJ1-2; 7 nucleotides align to TRBD1. Germline CDR1 and CDR2: SEHNR and FQNEAQ (reference sequence). The junction had 6 bases not matched to a gene; V was cut back by 5 bases and J by 3 bases. The CDR3 has 14 amino acids. The CDR3 is CASSRPQGYYGYTF. CDR3 bases: TGTGCCAGCAGCAGACCACAGGGGTACTATGGCTACACCTTC.